A single sample is the source of the 27 T cell receptor beta chains below, sequenced in a study of T cells of healthy individuals. TCRdb used MiXCR to reprocess the 5' RACE reads, holding one entry per CDR3 protein. The profile shows about 53,000 distinct CDR3 sequences, around 15% of them singletons. These receptors were obtained from a human donor in good health.

The J gene is TRBJ1-6, the V gene TRBV10-3; a weak D match, TRBD1 (6 bases). Deletions cut 5 bases from V and 7 bases from J, with 9 bases between. The CDR3 extends over 13 amino acids. From germline, CDR1 is ENHRY and CDR2 SYGVKD. CDR3 protein: CAISPGENSPLHF. The DNA for the CDR3 is TGTGCCATCAGTCCAGGGGAGAATTCACCCCTCCACTTT.

The sample holds a few counts of this clonotype. The gene calls are TRBV25-1 and TRBJ1-1; D possibly corresponds to TRBD1 (5 bases). The V gene lost 5 bases and the J gene lost 7 bases, with 14 bases spanning the gap. This CDR3 has 13 residues. From germline, CDR1 is MGHDK and CDR2 SYGVNS. CDR3 amino acids: CASSLPGLNEAFF. The CDR3 DNA is TGTGCCAGCAGTTTGCCGGGGCTGAATGAAGCTTTCTTT.

The chain employs TRBV9 and TRBJ1-4; D not resolved. V was trimmed by 0 bases and J by 7 bases, leaving 10 bases between them. CDR3 size: 14 residues. Germline CDR1 reads SGDLS; CDR2 reads YYNGEE. CDR3 region: CASSVGVSAEKLFF. The CDR3 DNA sequence: TGTGCCAGCAGCGTAGGGGTATCGGCTGAAAAACTGTTTTTT.

About this clonotype: This may be a read error, as it is one base from a much larger clone. The J gene is TRBJ1-2, the V gene TRBV15; perhaps TRBD1 as D (6 bases). CDR3 size: 14 residues. V lost 5 bases, J lost 4 bases, and 14 bases lay in between. The V gene's germline CDR1 is LNHNV and CDR2 YYDKDF (reference sequence). For the CDR3, the DNA is TGTGCCACCAGCGGATCAGGACAGAGCTATGGCTACACCTTC. Protein product: CATSGSGQSYGYTF.

The table lists this clonotype with a few counts. This chain joins TRBV4-3 and TRBJ2-7; 9 bases agree with TRBD1. Germline lookup yields CDR1 LGHNA and CDR2 YSLEER. The CDR3 has 17 amino acids. Germline trimming cut 4 bases from V and 2 bases from J; bases unmatched to any gene: 12. The CDR3 here is CASSPATGTGFPYEQYF. DNA for the CDR3: TGCGCCAGCAGCCCCGCTACCGGGACAGGGTTCCCCTACGAGCAGTACTTC.

This clonotype has only a few counts. The chain has TRBV20-1 and TRBJ2-7; 8 nucleotides agree with TRBD2. Losses at the gene ends were 4 bases for V and 2 bases for J; bases not matched to a gene: 4. The germline V gene encodes CDR1 DFQATT and CDR2 SNEGSKA (reference sequence). The CDR3 is 13 residues long. CDR3 region: CSATSGQTYEQYF. The CDR3 DNA is TGCAGTGCTACTAGCGGGCAAACCTACGAGCAGTACTTC.

This clonotype has more than one count but fewer than ten. This CDR3 is CATGTSGRNEQFF. CDR3 DNA: TGTGCCACCGGGACTAGCGGGAGGAATGAGCAGTTCTTC. This rearrangement joins TRBV10-3 to TRBJ2-1, with 15 bases lining up with TRBD2. J was trimmed by 7 bases and V by 10 bases; bases with no gene match: 2. CDR1 and CDR2 (germline): ENHRY, SYGVKD. This CDR3 region has 13 residues.

This clonotype turned up a few times. This chain joins TRBV6-1 and TRBJ2-5; D remains unclear. V lost 4 bases and J lost 4, with 7 bases in between. The CDR3 extends over 12 amino acids. Germline assignment: CDR1 MNHNS and CDR2 SASEGT. The DNA for the CDR3 is TGTGCCAGCAGTGCGGAGTTAGAGACCCAGTACTTC. Translation gives CASSAELETQYF.

In its sample, this clonotype was seen a few times. The J gene is TRBJ2-1, the V gene TRBV6-5; the D call may be TRBD1 or TRBD2 (7 bases each). V was shortened by 8 bases and J by 2 bases, with 19 bases between the two germline ends. The CDR3 is 16 residues long. Germline V gene sequence: CDR1 MNHEY, CDR2 SVGAGI. In DNA, the CDR3 is TGTGCCAGCGGGGGGGGACAGCTCCTTGCCTACAATGAGCAGTTCTTC. Its translation: CASGGGQLLAYNEQFF.

This sequence joins TRBV5-1 and TRBJ2-2; 10 bases match TRBD1. This CDR3 region has 16 residues. V trimming: 4 bases; J trimming: 1 base; junction bases outside the gene matches: 4. CDR1 SGHRS and CDR2 YFSETQ come from the germline V gene. CDR3 coding DNA: TGCGCCAGCAGCGAGGGACAGGGGTTGAACACCGGGGAGCTGTTTTTT. This translates into CASSEGQGLNTGELFF. Supplemented by reference TRBV5-1 and TRBJ2-2, the full variable domain reads KAGVTQTPRYLIKTRGQQVTLSCSPISGHRSVSWYQQTPGQGLQFLFEYFSETQRNKGNFPGRFSGRQFSNSRSEMNVSTLELGDSALYLCASSEGQGLNTGELFFGEGSRLTVL.

Details on this clonotype: A much larger clone differs by one base, so this may be a read error. J is TRBJ2-1 and V is TRBV5-6; 7 bases line up with TRBD2. This CDR3 comprises 17 residues. Germline V lookup: CDR1 SGHDT, CDR2 YYEEEE. The V and J ends lost 4 bases and 4 bases, in that order; junction bases with no gene match: 14. The CDR3 sequence: CASSLVGEGRKYNEQFF. The CDR3 DNA reads TGTGCCAGCAGCCTCGTTGGGGAGGGGCGTAAATACAATGAGCAGTTCTTC.

This clonotype was seen at least ten times. The V call is TRBV5-1, the J call TRBJ2-6; D could derive from TRBD1 or TRBD2 (6 bases each). V lost 2 bases and J lost 0, with 12 bases in between. This CDR3 region has 17 residues. Per the germline V gene, CDR1 is SGHRS and CDR2 is YFSETQ. CDR3 sequence reads: CASSLGGSSSGANVLTF. CDR3 in DNA: TGCGCCAGCAGCTTAGGGGGGTCTAGCTCTGGGGCCAACGTCCTGACTTTC.

This clonotype appeared many times. This chain connects TRBV6-2 or TRBV6-3 to TRBJ1-5; D might be TRBD1 (6 bases). CDR1 is MNHEY and CDR2 is SVGEGT in the germline V gene. The V gene lost 5 bases and the J gene lost 7 bases, with 18 bases spanning the gap. This CDR3 spans 15 amino acids. CDR3 sequence reads: CASSPFSGGLQPQHF. The DNA for the CDR3 is TGTGCCAGCAGTCCCTTTTCGGGGGGCTTGCAGCCCCAGCATTTT.

This clonotype was seen many times. The chain couples TRBV20-1 to TRBJ2-2; 9 bases line up with TRBD2. J lost 2 bases, V lost 5 bases, and 9 bases had no gene match. The CDR3 runs 16 residues. Per the germline V gene, CDR1 is DFQATT and CDR2 is SNEGSKA (reference sequence). CDR3 coding DNA: TGCAGTGCTGCTAACCCGGGACTAGCTAACACCGGGGAGCTGTTTTTT. Residues: CSAANPGLANTGELFF.

This clonotype has at least ten counts. The chain uses TRBV20-1 and TRBJ1-1; unclear D gene. V lost 2 bases, J lost 6 bases, and 22 bases lay in between. Germline V lookup: CDR1 DFQATT, CDR2 SNEGSKA (reference sequence). The CDR3 length is 16 residues. CDR3 loop: CSARTLGLIEVPEAFF. As DNA, the CDR3 is TGCAGTGCTAGAACCCTAGGTCTCATTGAGGTGCCTGAAGCTTTCTTT.

This clonotype was counted at least ten times. V usage is TRBV9 and J usage is TRBJ2-5; D uncertain. Per germline, CDR1 SGDLS and CDR2 YYNGEE. The length of the CDR3 is 13 residues. V dropped 3 bases and J dropped 7 bases, with 13 bases sitting between them. The CDR3: CASSGQDRGTQYF. The CDR3 DNA reads as TGTGCCAGCAGCGGTCAGGATCGAGGGACCCAGTACTTC.

There are many counts of this clonotype. The chain combines TRBV5-4 with TRBJ2-7; maybe TRBD2 (6 bases). Germline assignment: CDR1 SGHNT and CDR2 YYREEE (reference sequence). V shed 4 bases and J shed 0 bases, with 14 bases lying between them. The CDR3 sequence is 15 residues long. In DNA, the CDR3 is TGTGCCAGCAGCCCTTCGAGCGGGTTCTCCTACGAGCAGTACTTC. It is translated as CASSPSSGFSYEQYF.

This rearrangement joins TRBV7-2 to TRBJ2-3; D is undetermined. Germline lookup yields CDR1 SGHTA and CDR2 FQGNSA. The CDR3 is 13 residues long. V was pared by 1 base and J by 7 bases, with 9 bases between. The CDR3 reads CASSLDPVYTQYF. The CDR3 bases are TGTGCCAGCAGCTTAGATCCGGTTTATACGCAGTATTTT.

The J gene is TRBJ2-2, the V gene TRBV29-1; 11 positions match TRBD2. CDR1 and CDR2 from the germline V gene are SQVTM and ANQGSEA. V was clipped by 7 bases and J by 4 bases; unmatched bases: 8. The CDR3 length is 15 residues. Written as DNA, the CDR3 is TGCAGCGCGCCACTAGCGGGAGAGACCACCGGGGAGCTGTTTTTT. Translation gives CSAPLAGETTGELFF.

CDR3 bases: TGTGCCAGCAGCGGGACAAGTTATGGCTACACCTTC. Residues: CASSGTSYGYTF. The rearrangement links TRBV9 to TRBJ1-2, with D possibly being TRBD1 (5 bases). The CDR3 is 12 amino acids. Germline V CDR1 and CDR2: SGDLS, YYNGEE. V shed 3 bases and J shed 5 bases, with 8 bases lying between them.

This clonotype was recorded a few times. The CDR3: CASQGPEFGYTF. As DNA, the CDR3 is TGTGCCAGTCAGGGGCCTGAGTTTGGCTACACCTTC. This chain connects TRBV2 to TRBJ1-2, with D perhaps matching TRBD1 (6 bases). The V end lost 9 bases, the J end lost 7 bases, and 15 bases lay between the germline ends. Germline V CDR1 and CDR2: SNHLY, FYNNEI. The CDR3 is 12 amino acids.

In this sample, this clonotype turned up many times. The chain links TRBV18 to TRBJ2-7; either TRBD1 or TRBD2 may supply D (5 bases each). V lost 3 bases, J lost 5 bases, and 14 bases lay in between. This CDR3 comprises 14 residues. Per the germline V gene, CDR1 is KGHSH and CDR2 is LQKENI. This CDR3 reads CASSPAGRGDEQYF. The DNA of the CDR3 is TGTGCCAGCTCACCGGCCGGCCGAGGGGACGAGCAGTACTTC.

This clonotype was detected many times. This rearrangement joins TRBV20-1 to TRBJ1-6; 7 bases map to TRBD1. Per germline, CDR1 DFQATT and CDR2 SNEGSKA (reference sequence). The CDR3 contains 13 residues. V was pared by 1 base and J by 10 bases, with 4 bases of the junction left unmatched. DNA of the CDR3: TGCAGTGCTAGAGGGACAGGAGGCTCACCCCTCCACTTT. Amino acids: CSARGTGGSPLHF.

At least ten counts were recorded for this clonotype. The chain joins TRBV29-1 to TRBJ1-5; no firm D call. This CDR3 is built from 12 residues. V lost 7 bases and J 3 bases, leaving 10 bases between the germline ends. The germline gives CDR1 SQVTM, CDR2 ANQGSEA. The CDR3 DNA sequence: TGCAGCGCCTCAGGCGTCAATCAGCCCCAGCATTTT. This translates into CSASGVNQPQHF.

This clonotype was counted at least ten times. The chain couples TRBV29-1 to TRBJ2-4, with TRBD2 identical over 7 bases. CDR3 length: 12 residues. Trimming cost V 3 bases and J 7 bases; bases outside gene matches: 3. The V gene's germline CDR1 is SQVTM and CDR2 ANQGSEA. The CDR3 coding sequence is TGCAGCGTTGATGGGGGGGAGAACATTCAGTACTTC. Translated, it gives CSVDGGENIQYF.

This clonotype was counted ten times or more. The chain is built from TRBV7-3 and TRBJ2-7; 8 positions match TRBD2. Trimming cost V 2 bases and J 5 bases; bases outside gene matches: 5. CDR3 length: 14 amino acids. Germline-derived CDR1 and CDR2 are SGHTA and FQGTGA. The CDR3 DNA is TGTGCCAGCAGCTTAGGGGCGGGGGGCCACGAGCAGTACTTC. This sequence encodes CASSLGAGGHEQYF. Drawing the rest from reference TRBV7-3 and TRBJ2-7, the complete variable domain is GAGVSQTPSNKVTEKGKYVELRCDPISGHTALYWYRQSLGQGPEFLIYFQGTGAADDSGLPNDRFFAVRPEGSVSTLKIQRTERGDSAVYLCASSLGAGGHEQYFGPGTRLTVT.

This clonotype was seen at least ten times. The chain employs TRBV29-1 and TRBJ1-5; 7 nucleotides align to TRBD1. V shed 4 bases and J 2 bases; nucleotides not matched to a gene: 2. Germline values: CDR1 SQVTM, CDR2 ANQGSEA. This CDR3 region has 13 residues. Here the CDR3 DNA reads TGCAGCGTTGGACAGGGTGGCAATCAGCCCCAGCATTTT. Protein product: CSVGQGGNQPQHF.